These T cell receptor beta chains were read from a single sample in a study of blood T cell repertoires in COVID-19. Here immunoSEQ multiplex PCR was the method, and the copy in TCRdb shows in-frame clones only, minus some. The top ten hold roughly 4.5% of the sample, which has around 260,000 clones, approximately 87% seen once. The sample was peripheral blood. These receptors all stem from a man aged 60 to 69 who had recovered from COVID-19. CDR3s include the opening cysteine and the closing phenylalanine or tryptophan. D genes are given only for firm matches. Expanded clones get a size class; other rows say once, few or many, or leave the size out.

j_gene	d_gene	len	v_gene	abundance	CDR3nt	CDR3aa
TRBJ1-4	TRBD1	15	TRBV6-5	NA	TGTGCCAGCAGTTCCATTGGGACAGGGGATCGCCGTCTGTTTTTT	CASSSIGTGDRRLFF
TRBJ2-1	TRBD2	16	TRBV5-1	NA	TGCGCCAGCAGCTGGAGGGGACTAGCGGAGAACAATGAGCAGTTCTTC	CASSWRGLAENNEQFF
TRBJ1-1	NA	13	TRBV6-2/TRBV6-3	NA	TGTGCCAGCAGTCGACACCCCCAGGCTGAAGCTTTCTTT	CASSRHPQAEAFF
TRBJ2-1	TRBD1	15	TRBV6-6	NA	TGTGCCAGCAGTCGCCCCGGGACAGGGTACAATGAGCAGTTCTTC	CASSRPGTGYNEQFF
TRBJ1-1	NA	15	TRBV4-1	NA	TGCGCCAGCAGCCAAACAGGAGGGACTCGAACTGAAGCTTTCTTT	CASSQTGGTRTEAFF
TRBJ1-4	TRBD1	16	TRBV28	NA	TGTGCCAGCAGTATTGCCCGACAGGGGAGTTATGAAAAACTGTTTTTT	CASSIARQGSYEKLFF
TRBJ1-1	NA	10	TRBV29-1	NA	TGCAGCGTTGCGGGGACTGAAGCTTTCTTT	CSVAGTEAFF
TRBJ1-6	TRBD1	15	TRBV6-5	NA	TGTGCCAGCAGCAAAGATACAGGGGGGAGGTCACCCCTCCACTTT	CASSKDTGGRSPLHF
TRBJ2-1	TRBD1	14	TRBV29-1	NA	TGCAGCGTCCCGAAAGGCAGGGGGCGAAATGAGCAGTTCTTC	CSVPKGRGRNEQFF
TRBJ2-3	TRBD2	15	TRBV27	NA	TGTGCCAGCAGAACTAGCGGGGCTCCGACAGATACGCAGTATTTT	CASRTSGAPTDTQYF
TRBJ2-3	NA	17	TRBV4-1	NA	TGCGCCAGCAGCCAAGGGGGTTATGGGGCCCAGCAGGATACGCAGTATTTT	CASSQGGYGAQQDTQYF
TRBJ2-1	NA	13	TRBV4-1	NA	TGCGCCAGCAGCCCCCCCGGGGTCGATGAGCAGTTCTTC	CASSPPGVDEQFF
TRBJ2-3	NA	16	TRBV5-6	NA	TGTGCCAGCAGCTCCTTCTTAAGGAGAAGCACAGATACGCAGTATTTT	CASSSFLRRSTDTQYF
TRBJ2-7	NA	13	TRBV11-2	NA	TGTGCCAGCAGCTTAGGACGGGCCTACGAGCAGTACTTC	CASSLGRAYEQYF
TRBJ1-5	NA	14	TRBV2	NA	TGTGCCAGCAGTGACGATGCAGGGTTTCAGCCCCAGCATTTT	CASSDDAGFQPQHF
TRBJ1-2	NA	13	TRBV3-1/TRBV3-2	NA	TGTGCCAGCAGCCAAGACAGGGGTTTTGGCTACACCTTC	CASSQDRGFGYTF
TRBJ1-2	TRBD1	14	TRBV5-1	NA	TGCGCCAGCAGCAAGGACAGGGTTCACTATGGCTACACCTTC	CASSKDRVHYGYTF
TRBJ1-1	NA	14	TRBV30	NA	TGTGCCTGGAACAGGGTATTCGGAAACACTGAAGCTTTCTTT	CAWNRVFGNTEAFF
TRBJ2-5	TRBD2	13	TRBV20-1	NA	TGCAGTGCTAGTTATGCTAGCGGGACCGCCCAGTACTTC	CSASYASGTAQYF
TRBJ1-5	TRBD1	17	TRBV5-4	NA	TGTGCCAGCAGCCCCCGGGACAGGGGGTACAGCAATCAGCCCCAGCATTTT	CASSPRDRGYSNQPQHF
TRBJ1-5	TRBD1	16	TRBV24-1	NA	TGTGCCACCAGTGAAGCCGGGACAGGGAGCAATCAGCCCCAGCATTTT	CATSEAGTGSNQPQHF
TRBJ1-4	TRBD1	15	TRBV6-5	NA	TGTGCCAGCAGAAGCGGGACAGGGGTTGGCGAAAAACTGTTTTTT	CASRSGTGVGEKLFF
TRBJ2-3	NA	13	TRBV10-2	NA	TGCGCCAGCAGTGTAACTAGCACAGATACGCAGTATTTT	CASSVTSTDTQYF
TRBJ1-5	TRBD1	14	TRBV6-6	NA	TGTGCCAGCAGTACGACAGGGGGCAATCAGCCCCAGCATTTT	CASSTTGGNQPQHF
TRBJ1-1	NA	12	TRBV12-3/TRBV12-4	NA	TGTGCCAGCAGTTTATTCGGGACTGAAGCTTTCTTT	CASSLFGTEAFF
TRBJ2-7	NA	14	TRBV7-6	NA	TGTGCCAGCAGCTTACAGGACACCTCCTACGAGCAGTACTTC	CASSLQDTSYEQYF
TRBJ1-6	NA	12	TRBV30	NA	TGTGCCTGGAGTTACAGTGGGTCACCCCTCCACTTT	CAWSYSGSPLHF
TRBJ2-7	NA	16	TRBV5-1	NA	TGCGCCAGCAGCTTGCTTAGCCTTGCGGGCTCCTACGAGCAGTACTTC	CASSLLSLAGSYEQYF
TRBJ1-5	NA	15	TRBV7-8	NA	TGTGCCAGCAGCTTAGGCGGGTCCTACAATCAGCCCCAGCATTTT	CASSLGGSYNQPQHF
TRBJ2-2	NA	14	TRBV6-1	NA	TGTGCCAGCAGTGAAGCGAGAGGGTCCGGGGAGCTGTTTTTT	CASSEARGSGELFF
TRBJ2-2	TRBD1	16	TRBV15	once	TGTGCCACCAGCAGAGCCGGGACAGGGGGCACCGGGGAGCTGTTTTTT	CATSRAGTGGTGELFF
TRBJ2-7	TRBD1	15	TRBV3-1/TRBV3-2	NA	TGTGCCAGCAGCCAAGAAGGACAGGGGGCCTACGAGCAGTACTTC	CASSQEGQGAYEQYF
TRBJ2-6	NA	19	TRBV19	NA	TGTGCCAGTAGTATTCCAAAGGGTGAGCGGATCTCTGGGGCCAACGTCCTGACTTTC	CASSIPKGERISGANVLTF
TRBJ2-3	TRBD2	14	TRBV28	NA	TGTGCCAGCAGAAGGACTAGCGGGGCGGATACGCAGTATTTT	CASRRTSGADTQYF
TRBJ2-5	TRBD1	15	TRBV5-1	NA	TGCGCCAGCAGACCTGACAGGGGACCACAAGAGACCCAGTACTTC	CASRPDRGPQETQYF
TRBJ2-3	TRBD1	15	TRBV28	once	TGTGCCAGCAGTGAACAGACAGGGGGGACAGATACGCAGTATTTT	CASSEQTGGTDTQYF
TRBJ1-5	TRBD1	17	TRBV6-2/TRBV6-3	NA	TGTGCCAGCAGTTACGCGGCGAACAGGGGGATGAATCAGCCCCAGCATTTT	CASSYAANRGMNQPQHF
TRBJ2-5	NA	13	TRBV6-5	NA	TGTGCCAGCATCCCCAGGGTTCAAGAGACCCAGTACTTC	CASIPRVQETQYF
TRBJ1-4	NA	16	TRBV9	once	TGTGCCAGCAGCCCCTACCCCCCGGGACTAAATGAAAAACTGTTTTTT	CASSPYPPGLNEKLFF